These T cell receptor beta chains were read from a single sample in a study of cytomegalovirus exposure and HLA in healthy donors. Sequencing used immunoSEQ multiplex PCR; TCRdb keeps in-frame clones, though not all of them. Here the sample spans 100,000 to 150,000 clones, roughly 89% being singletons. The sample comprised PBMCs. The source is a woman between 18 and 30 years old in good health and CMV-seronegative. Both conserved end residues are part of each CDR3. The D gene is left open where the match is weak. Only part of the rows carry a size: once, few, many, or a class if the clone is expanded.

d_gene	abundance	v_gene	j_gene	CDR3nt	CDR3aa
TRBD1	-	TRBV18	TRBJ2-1	TGTGCCAGCTCACCTCCTCGACAGGGGACGGAGTACAATGAGCAGTTCTTC	CASSPPRQGTEYNEQFF
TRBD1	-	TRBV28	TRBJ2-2	TGTGCCAGCAGTTTCGAAGGACAGGGGTATCCCGGGGAGCTGTTTTTT	CASSFEGQGYPGELFF
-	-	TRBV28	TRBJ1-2	TGTGCCAGCAGTTTAGGGCCGGATGGCTACACCTTC	CASSLGPDGYTF
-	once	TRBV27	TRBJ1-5	TGTGCCAGCCGTAATTTGCGGGGGCCCGGTGGTCAGCCCCAGCATTTT	CASRNLRGPGGQPQHF
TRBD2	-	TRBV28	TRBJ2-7	TGTGCCAGCAGTTCACCCTGGACTAGCGGGAGTCGCGAGCAGTACTTC	CASSSPWTSGSREQYF
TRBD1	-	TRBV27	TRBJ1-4	TGTGCCAGCAGCTCGCAGGGGGCGGACCCTAATGAAAAACTGTTTTTT	CASSSQGADPNEKLFF
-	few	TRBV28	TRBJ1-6	TGTGCCAGCAGTACGGCAGGGGTTTCACCCCTCCACTTT	CASSTAGVSPLHF
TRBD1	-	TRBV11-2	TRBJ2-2	TGTGCCAGCAGCGAGCAGGGGGCTGTAGGGGAGCTGTTTTTT	CASSEQGAVGELFF
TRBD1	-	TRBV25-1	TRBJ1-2	TGTGCCAGCAGTGAAGGAGGGGGCGTATTCGGCTACACCTTC	CASSEGGGVFGYTF
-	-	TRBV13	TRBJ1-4	TGTGCCAGCAGATTAACCTCAGGGGCTAATGAAAAACTGTTTTTT	CASRLTSGANEKLFF
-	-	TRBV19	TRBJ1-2	TGTGCCAGTAGTTTAACCGGTGGGCAGGGCTACACCTTC	CASSLTGGQGYTF
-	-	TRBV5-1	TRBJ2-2	TGCGCCAGCAGCTTGGAACGGGGGGAGCTGTTTTTT	CASSLERGELFF
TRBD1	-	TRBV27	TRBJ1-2	TGTGCCAGCAGTACCGTCCCGGGACAGGGACTGGTAGGGGGCTACACCTTC	CASSTVPGQGLVGGYTF
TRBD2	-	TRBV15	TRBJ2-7	TGTGCCACCAGCCCCACCTCATTACTAGCGGGAGGCTACGAGCAGTACTTC	CATSPTSLLAGGYEQYF
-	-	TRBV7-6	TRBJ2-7	TGTGCCAGCAGCAGAACTCAGCGGAGCGGAGAATACGAGCAGTACTTC	CASSRTQRSGEYEQYF
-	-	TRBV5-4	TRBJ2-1	TGTGCCAGCAGCTTGCGGCGCGGCCTCCTTACAGGTGAGCAGTTCTTC	CASSLRRGLLTGEQFF
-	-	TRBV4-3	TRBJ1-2	TGCGCCAGCAGCCAAGAGTATAGAGGGAGCTATGGCTACACCTTC	CASSQEYRGSYGYTF
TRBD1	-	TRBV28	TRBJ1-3	TGTGCCAGCAGTTTATATGCAGTGGGGACAGGGTCTTTGTTGGGAAACACCATATATTTT	CASSLYAVGTGSLLGNTIYF
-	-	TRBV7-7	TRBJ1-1	TGTGCCAGCAGCTTAACAGGGCGCACTGAAGCTTTCTTT	CASSLTGRTEAFF
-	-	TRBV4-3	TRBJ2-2	TGCGCCAGCAGCCAAGATGGGGGGATTGGCGGGGAGCTGTTTTTT	CASSQDGGIGGELFF
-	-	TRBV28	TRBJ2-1	TGTGCCAGCAGTCAGACTAGAAAATTCTACAATGAGCAGTTCTTC	CASSQTRKFYNEQFF
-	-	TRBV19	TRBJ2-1	TGTGCCAGTAGTATAGGAGGGAACCCCTACAATGAGCAGTTCTTC	CASSIGGNPYNEQFF
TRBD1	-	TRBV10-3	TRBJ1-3	TGTGCCATCATCAAGATCGGACAGGGCGTTGGAAACACCATATATTTT	CAIIKIGQGVGNTIYF
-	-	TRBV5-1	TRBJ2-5	TGCGCCAGCAGCTTGGATTCGCCTAACGGAGAGACCCAGTACTTC	CASSLDSPNGETQYF
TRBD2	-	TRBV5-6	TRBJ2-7	TGTGCCAGCAGGTCGGCTAGCGGCGAGCAGTACTTC	CASRSASGEQYF
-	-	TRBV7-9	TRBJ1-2	TGTGCCAGCAGCTTAGCGACCGGAGGTGATGGCTACACCTTC	CASSLATGGDGYTF
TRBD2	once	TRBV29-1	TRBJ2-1	TGCAGCGTTGAGGGACCCGTCGGTAGCGGGAGATTGCAGCACAATGAGCAGTTCTTC	CSVEGPVGSGRLQHNEQFF
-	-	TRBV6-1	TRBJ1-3	TGTGCCAGCAGTGGACTGTCCTCTGGAAACACCATATATTTT	CASSGLSSGNTIYF
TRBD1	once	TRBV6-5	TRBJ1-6	TGTGCCAGCAGTTACTTCCAGGACAGGGGATCACCCCTCCACTTT	CASSYFQDRGSPLHF
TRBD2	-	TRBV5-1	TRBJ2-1	TGCGCCAGCAGCCTACCGGGACTAGCGGGAGTGTCCTACAATGAGCAGTTCTTC	CASSLPGLAGVSYNEQFF
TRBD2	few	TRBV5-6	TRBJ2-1	TGTGCCAGCAGCTTGTTAAGCGGGAGGGTCTACAATGAGCAGTTCTTC	CASSLLSGRVYNEQFF
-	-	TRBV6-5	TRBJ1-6	TGTGCCAGCAGTCCGGGACAAGAGAATTCACCCCTCCACTTT	CASSPGQENSPLHF
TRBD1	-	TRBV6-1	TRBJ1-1	TGTGCCAGCAGTCCGGGACAGGGGAAGGCGACTGAAGCTTTCTTT	CASSPGQGKATEAFF
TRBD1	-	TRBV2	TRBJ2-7	TGTGCCAGCAGCCCCGGGACAGGCCACTACGAGCAGTACTTC	CASSPGTGHYEQYF
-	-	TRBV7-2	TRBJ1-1	TGTGCCAGCAGCCCGAGCAGGGACACTGAAGCTTTCTTT	CASSPSRDTEAFF
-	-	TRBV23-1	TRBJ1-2	TGCGCCACCAGGGGAGGGCCTAACTATGGCTACACCTTC	CATRGGPNYGYTF
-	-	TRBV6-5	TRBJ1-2	TGTGCCAGCGAGAAGGCGGGGGGCTACACCTTC	CASEKAGGYTF
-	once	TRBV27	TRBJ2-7	TGTGCCAGCAAAGGTGAGCGGTTGGTTCTGTACTTC	CASKGERLVLYF
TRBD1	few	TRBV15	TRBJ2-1	TGTGCCACCAGCAGAGATCTATCGACAGGGGAGAGTGAGCAGTTCTTC	CATSRDLSTGESEQFF
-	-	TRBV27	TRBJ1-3	TGTGCCAGCAGTTTATCGGAGACGCCTGGAAACACCATATATTTT	CASSLSETPGNTIYF
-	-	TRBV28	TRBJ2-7	TGTGCCAGCCCCCCGGGGTACGAGCAGTACTTC	CASPPGYEQYF
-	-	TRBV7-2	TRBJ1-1	TGTGCCAGCAGCTTAGGTTACGGCACTGAAGCTTTCTTT	CASSLGYGTEAFF
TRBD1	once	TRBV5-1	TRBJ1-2	TGCGCCAGCAGCTTGGAGGGACAGGGAGATGGCTACACCTTC	CASSLEGQGDGYTF
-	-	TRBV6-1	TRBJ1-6	TGTGCCAGCAGTGAAGGGCAGGGTAGTGGTTCACCCCTCCACTTT	CASSEGQGSGSPLHF
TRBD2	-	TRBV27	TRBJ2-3	TGTGCCAGCAGTCGCTTAACTAGCGGGGGGGCGACAGATACGCAGTATTTT	CASSRLTSGGATDTQYF
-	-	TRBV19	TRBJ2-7	TGTGCCAGTAGTATGGAGCGGGTACGCGAGCAGTACTTC	CASSMERVREQYF
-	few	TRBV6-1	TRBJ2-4	TGTGCCAGCCTACTCGGCGGTACCAAAAACATTCAGTACTTC	CASLLGGTKNIQYF
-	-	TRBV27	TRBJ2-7	TGTGCCAGCAGTCCCCGCCCGGGGTCCTACGAGCAGTACTTC	CASSPRPGSYEQYF
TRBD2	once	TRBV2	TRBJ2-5	TGTGCCAGCAGGGCCGCACCTAGCGGGCTAGATCAAGAGACCCAGTACTTC	CASRAAPSGLDQETQYF
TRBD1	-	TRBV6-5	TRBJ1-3	TGTGCCAGCAGCCCCACGCTCCAGGGGGTTAACACCATATATTTT	CASSPTLQGVNTIYF
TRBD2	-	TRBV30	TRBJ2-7	TGTGCCTGGAGTGTACGTGCTAGCGGGACCTACGAGCAGTACTTC	CAWSVRASGTYEQYF
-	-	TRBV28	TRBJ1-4	TGTGCCAGCAGTTCACCAGGGGTCCCTGAAAAACTGTTTTTT	CASSSPGVPEKLFF
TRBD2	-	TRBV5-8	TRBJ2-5	TGTGCCAGCAGTTCCGGACTAGCGGGATCTCAGGGGGGAGAGACCCAGTACTTC	CASSSGLAGSQGGETQYF
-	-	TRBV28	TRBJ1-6	TGTGCCAGCAGTTTAGCGGACGGACTTAATTCACCCCTCCACTTT	CASSLADGLNSPLHF
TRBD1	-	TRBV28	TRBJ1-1	TGTGCCAGCAGTTTAATGACAGGGTTGGACACTGAAGCTTTCTTT	CASSLMTGLDTEAFF
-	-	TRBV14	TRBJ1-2	TGTGCCAGCAGTTCGGGGATCAACTATGGCTACACCTTC	CASSSGINYGYTF
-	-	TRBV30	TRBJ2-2	TGTGCCTGGAGTGGAGGGGAGGCCGGGGAGCTGTTTTTT	CAWSGGEAGELFF